A selection of T cell receptor beta chains follows, all from one sample in a study of T-cell memory formation after mild COVID-19. TCRdb itself ran the 5' RACE reads through MiXCR, one entry per CDR3 protein. This sample has roughly 52,000 distinct CDR3 sequences, with roughly 9.5% found just once. Sequencing was carried out using PBMCs or a T cell subset sorted from them (not recorded which). The receptor source for this set is a young man who had mild COVID-19 (a few samples of this study predate the infection). Cell type and time point are not known. CDR3s include the opening cysteine and the closing phenylalanine or tryptophan. A D gene is named only where the DNA matches it firmly. Rows may omit the clone size; those that give it use once, few, many or a size class.

J gene: TRBJ1-1; clone size: few; D gene: TRBD1; V gene: TRBV4-3; CDR3 DNA: TGCGCCAGCTCGCGCACAGGGGGCACTGAAGCTTTCTTT; CDR3 protein: CASSRTGGTEAFF
J gene: TRBJ2-1; clone size: many; D gene: -; V gene: TRBV6-8; CDR3 DNA: TGTGCCAGCCGGGGCACTCGTCGTCCCTCCTACAATGAGCAGTTCTTC; CDR3 protein: CASRGTRRPSYNEQFF
J gene: TRBJ1-3; clone size: few; D gene: -; V gene: TRBV11-2; CDR3 DNA: TGTGCCAGCAGCCCCCTCGGTGGGCGGGAGCTTGGAAACACCATATATTTT; CDR3 protein: CASSPLGGRELGNTIYF
J gene: TRBJ2-1; clone size: few; D gene: TRBD2; V gene: TRBV7-2; CDR3 DNA: TGTGCCAGCAGCTTAGCGGGACTAGCTCAGTTCTTC; CDR3 protein: CASSLAGLAQFF
J gene: TRBJ2-6; clone size: -; D gene: TRBD2; V gene: TRBV19; CDR3 DNA: TGTGCCAGTAGTATCCGGCTAGCGGGGGTTGGGGCCAACGTCCTGACTTTC; CDR3 protein: CASSIRLAGVGANVLTF
J gene: TRBJ2-3; clone size: medium-sized; D gene: -; V gene: TRBV12-3/TRBV12-4; CDR3 DNA: TGTGCCAGCAGTTTAGAGGTTCTGAGCACAGATACGCAGTATTTT; CDR3 protein: CASSLEVLSTDTQYF
J gene: TRBJ2-5; clone size: few; D gene: TRBD1; V gene: TRBV5-8; CDR3 DNA: TGTGCCAGCAGCCGGACGATAGGGGGCCTTCAAGAGACCCAGTACTTC; CDR3 protein: CASSRTIGGLQETQYF
J gene: TRBJ2-1; clone size: -; D gene: -; V gene: TRBV30; CDR3 DNA: TGTGCCTGTGGCGCCTGGGGTGATGAGCAGTTCTTC; CDR3 protein: CACGAWGDEQFF
J gene: TRBJ2-5; clone size: many; D gene: -; V gene: TRBV7-2; CDR3 DNA: TGTGCCAGCAGCTTGATGGGCGGGGAGAGGGAGACCCAGTACTTC; CDR3 protein: CASSLMGGERETQYF
J gene: TRBJ2-5; clone size: many; D gene: -; V gene: TRBV7-2; CDR3 DNA: TGTGCCAGCACCCGCTCGATGGCCTACCAAGAGACCCAGTACTTC; CDR3 protein: CASTRSMAYQETQYF
J gene: TRBJ1-1; clone size: few; D gene: -; V gene: TRBV9; CDR3 DNA: TGTGCCAGCAGCCCGACGGCCGCGAACACTGAAGCTTTCTTT; CDR3 protein: CASSPTAANTEAFF
J gene: TRBJ2-4; clone size: -; D gene: -; V gene: TRBV11-2; CDR3 DNA: TGTGCCAGCAGTTCGTCTATCCGGGTGGGCATTCAGTACTTC; CDR3 protein: CASSSSIRVGIQYF
J gene: TRBJ2-7; clone size: -; D gene: -; V gene: TRBV4-3; CDR3 DNA: TGCGCCAGCAGCCAAGGGTCGGGGGCGTCCAACGAGCAGTACTTC; CDR3 protein: CASSQGSGASNEQYF
J gene: TRBJ1-2; clone size: few; D gene: -; V gene: TRBV18; CDR3 DNA: TGTGCCAGCTCACCACCCTTATTGAACTATGGCTACACCTTC; CDR3 protein: CASSPPLLNYGYTF
J gene: TRBJ2-6; clone size: few; D gene: -; V gene: TRBV7-9; CDR3 DNA: TGTGCCAGCCCGTGGGGGGCCTCTGGGGCCAACGTCCTGACTTTC; CDR3 protein: CASPWGASGANVLTF
J gene: TRBJ2-1; clone size: few; D gene: TRBD2; V gene: TRBV4-1; CDR3 DNA: TGCGCCAGCAGCCAAAGAGGCGGGGGGACCTTTAATGAGCAGTTCTTC; CDR3 protein: CASSQRGGGTFNEQFF
J gene: TRBJ2-1; clone size: -; D gene: -; V gene: TRBV3-1; CDR3 DNA: TGTGCCAGCAGCCGCTCCGGGAAGAACAATGAGCAGTTCTTC; CDR3 protein: CASSRSGKNNEQFF
J gene: TRBJ2-3; clone size: -; D gene: -; V gene: TRBV20-1; CDR3 DNA: TGCAGTGCTAGGGCTTCGGGGCGGTACACAGATACGCAGTATTTT; CDR3 protein: CSARASGRYTDTQYF
J gene: TRBJ2-7; clone size: -; D gene: -; V gene: TRBV5-1; CDR3 DNA: TGCGCCAGCAGCTCGACAGGTGAAGCCTACGAGCAGTACTTC; CDR3 protein: CASSSTGEAYEQYF
J gene: TRBJ2-7; clone size: many; D gene: -; V gene: TRBV7-2; CDR3 DNA: TGTGCCAGCAGCTTAGTCCCTGAATCCTACGAGCAGTACTTC; CDR3 protein: CASSLVPESYEQYF
J gene: TRBJ1-4; clone size: few; D gene: -; V gene: TRBV10-3; CDR3 DNA: TGTGCCATCAGTGAGGTCCAGGGCGGTGAAAAACTGTTTTTT; CDR3 protein: CAISEVQGGEKLFF
J gene: TRBJ2-4; clone size: few; D gene: -; V gene: TRBV12-3/TRBV12-4; CDR3 DNA: TGTGCCAGCAGTTTTGGGGGGCACGGAAACATTCAGTACTTC; CDR3 protein: CASSFGGHGNIQYF
J gene: TRBJ1-6; clone size: -; D gene: TRBD1; V gene: TRBV5-1; CDR3 DNA: TGCGCCAGCAGCCAGACGACAGGGGCTAATTCACCCCTCCACTTT; CDR3 protein: CASSQTTGANSPLHF
J gene: TRBJ1-5; clone size: -; D gene: -; V gene: TRBV20-1; CDR3 DNA: TGCAGTGCTAGAGGAGGGTATGGGAATCAGCCCCAGCATTTT; CDR3 protein: CSARGGYGNQPQHF
J gene: TRBJ1-2; clone size: few; D gene: -; V gene: TRBV18; CDR3 DNA: TGTGCCAGCTCAAAGGGTACTGGGTCTTTGCCCGGTGGCTACACCTTC; CDR3 protein: CASSKGTGSLPGGYTF
J gene: TRBJ2-7; clone size: many; D gene: -; V gene: TRBV5-4; CDR3 DNA: TGTGCCAGCAGCTTGATAGGAACCGAGCAGTACTTC; CDR3 protein: CASSLIGTEQYF
J gene: TRBJ1-3; clone size: -; D gene: -; V gene: TRBV7-2; CDR3 DNA: TGTGCCAGCAGCTTAGGATCAGGGAACGGAAACACCATATATTTT; CDR3 protein: CASSLGSGNGNTIYF
J gene: TRBJ2-3; clone size: -; D gene: -; V gene: TRBV7-2; CDR3 DNA: TGTGCCAGCAGCCAGAACGGCGGGGGCGTACTTAGCACAGATACGCAGTATTTT; CDR3 protein: CASSQNGGGVLSTDTQYF
J gene: TRBJ2-7; clone size: many; D gene: -; V gene: TRBV7-2; CDR3 DNA: TGTGCCAGCAGCTCACGGACCCTAGACTACGAGCAGTACTTC; CDR3 protein: CASSSRTLDYEQYF
J gene: TRBJ2-1; clone size: few; D gene: -; V gene: TRBV30; CDR3 DNA: TGTGCCTGGAGTCCCTTGTTGGGGAATGAGCAGTTCTTC; CDR3 protein: CAWSPLLGNEQFF
J gene: TRBJ1-1; clone size: -; D gene: -; V gene: TRBV3-1; CDR3 DNA: TGTGCCAGCAGCCACAGACAGTTGAACACTGAAGCTTTCTTT; CDR3 protein: CASSHRQLNTEAFF
J gene: TRBJ2-1; clone size: few; D gene: TRBD2; V gene: TRBV5-4; CDR3 DNA: TGTGCCAGCAGCTTACCGCGGGGGGGGTCCTACAATGAGCAGTTCTTC; CDR3 protein: CASSLPRGGSYNEQFF
J gene: TRBJ1-1; clone size: -; D gene: TRBD1; V gene: TRBV7-2; CDR3 DNA: TGTGCCAGCAGCCCTCGACAGGGGCGGGTAGCTTTCTTT; CDR3 protein: CASSPRQGRVAFF
J gene: TRBJ2-2; clone size: few; D gene: TRBD1; V gene: TRBV29-1; CDR3 DNA: TGCAGCGTTGAAGATAAGGCAGGGGGCCACACCGGGGAGCTGTTTTTT; CDR3 protein: CSVEDKAGGHTGELFF
J gene: TRBJ2-2; clone size: -; D gene: -; V gene: TRBV12-3/TRBV12-4; CDR3 DNA: TGTGCCAGCAGTTTAGACCCCGAGGGGGAGCTGTTTTTT; CDR3 protein: CASSLDPEGELFF